The source of this T cell receptor (beta chain) is a study of blood T cell repertoires in COVID-19 (dated by TCRdb to about 2020). With respect to the entire study: Collaborator samples came from the United States, Italy and Spain and covered acute and convalescent phases of COVID-19. The repertoires were released in a freely available public database intended as a resource for research on the immune response to SARS-CoV-2. Where available, HLA class I and class II types were taken from metadata supplied by the sample provider and were not determined by assay-based typing. A de-identified subject ID, COVID-19 status, age in years and sex were almost always included in the sample metadata. The dataset comprised deeply sampled blood TCRbeta repertoires from subjects exposed to, actively infected with, or recovered from COVID-19. Samples were obtained from the ongoing ImmuneRACE study (first 160 participants) and from over a thousand subjects provided by 6 global collaborators. The material from the prospective study consisted of cDNA or gDNA derived from T cells, B-cell-depleted T cells, or PBMCs. Overall study outcomes, separate from this receptor: The amount of clinical and demographic metadata varied by source and participant and was provided uncurated.

Participants in the prospective study were aged roughly 18 to 89 years, lived in 20 to 25 United States geographic areas, and enrolled through a virtual design. Cohort assignment in the prospective study relied on participant-reported clinical history from a screening survey and a study questionnaire. Each participant in the prospective study had whole blood, serum and a nasopharyngeal or oropharyngeal swab collected by mobile phlebotomists. Over an approximately 2-month period, participants in the prospective study had the option of providing additional blood draws and questionnaires. Before DNA extraction, prospective study blood samples were shipped either frozen or at room temperature. Taken from cysteine to phenylalanine, the CDR3 has 16 residues. Only CDR3 DNA remains: 48 bases, in frame from the first base. Trimming leaves V shorter by 8 bases and J shorter by 3 bases, with the junction holding 12 bases beyond the gene matches.

As concerns this clone: Its antigen target is currently unknown. No clone much larger than this one lies a single base away; base qualities are absent.

TCRbeta CDR3 regions were amplified from genomic DNA by means of the immunoSEQ Assay, a bias-controlled multiplex PCR. As for the original processing: Within the assay, amplification of reference gene primers was used to estimate how many nucleated cells each sample contained. Sequence reads were collapsed and filtered to measure the absolute abundance of every unique TCRbeta CDR3 rearrangement. Productive Simpson clonality was computed per sample as the square root of Simpson's diversity index over productive rearrangements. What TCRdb holds here is the immuneACCESS table cut down to in-frame rearrangements. Part of the clones is not present; checked against another copy, under half of the missing clones reflect an unresolved V gene, and the others are unexplained. Clone size and V and J calls were adopted from that table, with D and trimming inferred from the DNA. This sample lists about 220,000 clones; roughly 88% were detected once. The ten top clones hold more than 3.5% of the sample.

This receptor chain uses TRBV23-1 and TRBJ2-2, with TRBD1 matching 7 junction bases. TRBV23-1 has ORF status, its function being uncertain. Sequencing input: PBMCs or T cells enriched from blood (not recorded which). This sequence was found in a woman aged 40 to 50 with acute COVID-19. CDR3 loop: CASQLKRTGDTGELFF. The nucleotide sequence is given as TGCGCCAGCCAGCTGAAAAGGACAGGTGACACCGGGGAGCTGTTTTTT.